These 12 T cell receptor beta chains originate from one sample sequenced in a study of CD8 T cells in ankylosing spondylitis. MiXCR, run by TCRdb on the 5' RACE reads, gives a single entry per CDR3 protein. The sample has some 37,000 distinct CDR3 sequences, around 6.2% seen once. What was sequenced was blood, either unsorted or a sorted T cell fraction (not recorded which). Source of these receptors: a male donor with ankylosing spondylitis or in good health (not recorded which).

This clonotype was observed many times. This chain's CDR3 is CATSENRVQETQYF. In nucleotides, the CDR3 is TGTGCCACCAGTGAGAACAGGGTCCAAGAGACCCAGTACTTC. The chain carries TRBV24-1 and TRBJ2-5; TRBD1 is a possible D gene (6 bases). V lost 4 bases to trimming and J lost 1 base, with 9 bases between them. The CDR3 is made up of 14 amino acids. Germline V gene data show CDR1 as KGHDR and CDR2 as SFDVKD.

This clonotype was observed at least ten times. This rearrangement joins TRBV11-2 to TRBJ2-1, with 8 bases fitting TRBD2. Germline V lookup: CDR1 SGHAT, CDR2 FQNNGV. V trimming: 0 bases; J trimming: 5 bases; junction bases outside the gene matches: 9. The CDR3 runs to 17 residues. The CDR3 DNA reads TGTGCCAGCAGCTTAGATCGGGGGGGGCGAACCAACAATGAGCAGTTCTTC. Encoded protein: CASSLDRGGRTNNEQFF.

This clonotype occurred many times. The V gene is TRBV20-1, the J gene TRBJ2-6, with no clear D. The CDR3 is 14 residues long. Trimming took off 0 bases at V and 2 bases at J, with 5 bases between the two ends. In germline, CDR1 is DFQATT, CDR2 SNEGSKA (reference sequence). The chain's CDR3 is CSAREDAGANVLTF. DNA for the CDR3: TGCAGTGCTAGAGAGGATGCTGGGGCCAACGTCCTGACTTTC.

This clonotype was counted many times. V usage is TRBV7-9 and J usage is TRBJ2-5, with D perhaps being TRBD1 or TRBD2 (6 bases each). V was pared by 5 bases and J by 5 bases, with 18 bases between. Germline lookup yields CDR1 SEHNR and CDR2 FQNEAQ (reference sequence). The CDR3 runs 15 residues. The CDR3 DNA sequence: TGTGCCAGCAGCGAGGGACGGGGGCCTTTGGAGACCCAGTACTTC. Translation: CASSEGRGPLETQYF.

This clonotype was counted many times. V usage is TRBV5-1 and J usage is TRBJ2-7; D is unresolved. The CDR3 consists of 14 residues. V shed 0 bases and J shed 6 bases, with 13 bases lying between them. The V gene's germline CDR1 is SGHRS and CDR2 YFSETQ. This CDR3 is CASSLGSGPLEQYF. CDR3 bases: TGCGCCAGCAGCTTGGGGTCTGGACCCCTCGAGCAGTACTTC.

This clonotype has at least ten counts. This sequence joins TRBV29-1 and TRBJ2-1; D might be TRBD2 (7 bases). V shed 0 bases and J shed 7 bases, with 16 bases lying between them. Per germline, CDR1 SQVTM and CDR2 ANQGSEA. This CDR3 has 15 amino acids. The CDR3 region is CSVEDPEGGPNEQFF. Here the CDR3 DNA reads TGCAGCGTTGAAGATCCGGAGGGGGGGCCGAATGAGCAGTTCTTC.

This clonotype was counted at least ten times. The chain employs TRBV14 and TRBJ1-6; 9 bases map to TRBD1. The germline V gene has CDR1 SGHDN and CDR2 FVKESK. The CDR3 is 15 amino acids. V lost 3 bases and J lost 7; bases outside the gene matches: 4. The CDR3 bases are TGTGCCAGCAGCCAGGTGACAGGGGGAAATTCACCCCTCCACTTT. Encoded protein: CASSQVTGGNSPLHF.

This clonotype has a count of ten or more. The J gene is TRBJ2-7, the V gene TRBV7-9, with D tentatively TRBD1 (5 bases). Trimming took 2 bases from V and 2 from J, leaving 16 bases between them. The CDR3 spans 16 residues. CDR1 is SEHNR and CDR2 is FQNEAQ in the germline V gene (reference sequence). The CDR3 is CASSLRMGDRAYEQYF. The DNA of the CDR3 is TGTGCCAGCAGCTTAAGGATGGGTGACAGAGCCTACGAGCAGTACTTC.

This chain uses TRBV10-3 with TRBJ2-5; 8 bases are shared with TRBD2. Trimming cost V 5 bases and J 2 bases; bases outside gene matches: 7. The length of the CDR3 is 15 residues. Looked up from germline, CDR1 is ENHRY and CDR2 is SYGVKD. DNA for the CDR3: TGTGCCATCAGTTCCCCTAGCGGGCCTCAAGAGACCCAGTACTTC. Residues: CAISSPSGPQETQYF.

This clonotype was recorded many times. The J gene is TRBJ2-1, the V gene TRBV28, with 8 bases matching TRBD2. Germline lookup yields CDR1 MDHEN and CDR2 SYDVKM. This CDR3 has 15 residues. J was trimmed by 3 bases and V by 3 bases; bases with no gene match: 4. Here the CDR3 reads CASSFSSGLYNEQFF. CDR3 nucleotides: TGTGCCAGCAGTTTCTCTAGCGGGCTCTACAATGAGCAGTTCTTC.

This clonotype was counted ten times or more. The chain uses TRBV2 and TRBJ2-1; D may be TRBD1 (6 bases). Germline CDR1 SNHLY, CDR2 FYNNEI. With 6 bases removed from V and 4 bases from J, the gap between germline ends came to 19 bases. The CDR3 is made up of 16 amino acids. DNA for the CDR3: TGTGCCAGCAGGGGCCCGACAGGTGGAAGATACAATGAGCAGTTCTTC. Its protein product is CASRGPTGGRYNEQFF.

The table lists this clonotype with many counts. The chain employs TRBV27 and TRBJ1-5; D is perhaps TRBD1 (5 bases). This CDR3 has 13 residues. Germline V CDR1 and CDR2: MNHEY, SMNVEV (reference sequence). V lost 5 bases to trimming and J lost 2 bases, with 7 bases between them. DNA for the CDR3: TGTGCCAGCAGTGCGGGGCGCAATCAGCCCCAGCATTTT. Translated, it gives CASSAGRNQPQHF.